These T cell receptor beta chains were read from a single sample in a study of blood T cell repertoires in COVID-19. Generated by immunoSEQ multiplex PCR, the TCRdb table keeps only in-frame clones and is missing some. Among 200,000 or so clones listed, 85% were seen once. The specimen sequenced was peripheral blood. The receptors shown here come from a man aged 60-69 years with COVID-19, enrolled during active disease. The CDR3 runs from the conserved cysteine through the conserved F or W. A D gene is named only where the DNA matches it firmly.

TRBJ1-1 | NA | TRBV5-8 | CASSQAPFTEAFF | TGTGCCAGCAGCCAAGCTCCCTTCACTGAAGCTTTCTTT
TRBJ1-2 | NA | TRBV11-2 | CASSLGDGYTF | TGTGCCAGCAGCTTAGGAGATGGCTACACCTTC
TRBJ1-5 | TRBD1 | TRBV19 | CASSSLDRGYQPQHF | TGTGCCAGTAGTAGTCTCGACAGGGGCTATCAGCCCCAGCATTTT
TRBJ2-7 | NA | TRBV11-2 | CASSLPGFDEQYF | TGTGCCAGCAGCTTACCAGGGTTCGACGAGCAGTACTTC
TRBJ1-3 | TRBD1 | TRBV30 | CAWSVGQGLNTIYF | TGTGCCTGGAGTGTCGGACAGGGCCTAAACACCATATATTTT
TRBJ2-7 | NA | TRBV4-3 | CASSQGPAAAQYF | TGCGCCAGCAGCCAAGGTCCCGCTGCGGCTCAGTACTTC
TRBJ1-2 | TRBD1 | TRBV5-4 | CASSLGAGGFGYTF | TGTGCCAGCAGCTTGGGGGCAGGGGGCTTTGGCTACACCTTC
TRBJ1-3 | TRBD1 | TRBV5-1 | CASSLRDRGNTIYF | TGCGCCAGCAGCTTGAGGGACAGGGGAAACACCATATATTTT
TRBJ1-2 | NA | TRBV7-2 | CASSLASQGRGGYTF | TGTGCCAGCAGCTTAGCATCACAGGGCCGGGGAGGCTACACCTTC
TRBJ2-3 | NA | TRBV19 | CASSIEGTSTDTQYF | TGTGCCAGTAGTATCGAGGGAACAAGCACAGATACGCAGTATTTT